One and the same sample provided the 5 T cell receptor beta chains below, sequenced in a study of cytomegalovirus exposure and HLA in healthy donors. It was with 60 Vbeta and 13 Jbeta primers that the PCR ran. TCRdb's copy holds only in-frame clones and misses some; the assay was immunoSEQ multiplex PCR. The repertoire holds 110,000 to 150,000 clones, with about 75% as singletons. Sequenced material: PBMCs. The receptors were sampled from a man in his 60s in good health and CMV-seronegative.

In its sample, this clone was seen a few times. This rearrangement joins TRBV18 to TRBJ1-5; a weak D match, TRBD1 (6 bases). The CDR3 is 14 amino acids. Trimming took 4 bases from V and 2 from J, leaving 9 bases between them. The germline V gene has CDR1 KGHSH and CDR2 LQKENI. The CDR3 region is CASSRDMGNQPQHF. The CDR3 DNA is TGTGCCAGCTCACGGGACATGGGCAATCAGCCCCAGCATTTT.

Only a few counts were recorded for this clone. The CDR3 DNA reads as TGTGCCAGCAGCCCGGACAGAAACGCCTACGAGCAGTACTTC. Translating gives CASSPDRNAYEQYF. The chain carries TRBV11-2 and TRBJ2-7, with TRBD1 as a possible D gene (6 bases). The CDR3 extends over 14 amino acids. The germline CDR1 and CDR2 sequences are SGHAT and FQNNGV. V lost 5 bases to trimming and J lost 2 bases, with 13 bases between them.

V gene TRBV30 combines with J gene TRBJ1-1; 9 positions agree with TRBD1. Germline CDR1 GTSNPN, CDR2 SVGIG (reference sequence). The CDR3 loop spans 14 amino acids. V dropped 0 bases and J dropped 4; count of bases not matched to a gene: 3. CDR3 bases: TGTGCCTGGAGTGTAGAGACAGGGGGCACTGAAGCTTTCTTT. It is translated as CAWSVETGGTEAFF.

The genes are TRBV5-1 and TRBJ2-5; tentatively, D is TRBD2 (6 bases). The better agreement between TRBJ2-7 and the DNA end casts doubt on the J call. CDR1 is SGHRS, CDR2 YFSETQ, per germline. The length of the CDR3 is 14 residues. Here the CDR3 reads CASSLAGESYEQYF. The CDR3 DNA is TGCGCCAGCAGCTTGGCGGGGGAGAGCTACGAGCAGTACTTC.

The V gene is TRBV7-8, the J gene TRBJ2-5, with 10 bases that match TRBD2. V lost 0 bases, J lost 4 bases, and 5 bases stayed unmatched. The V gene's germline CDR1 is SGHVS and CDR2 FQNEAQ. This CDR3 region has 16 residues. This CDR3 reads CASSLAAGGPGETQYF. The CDR3 DNA is TGTGCCAGCAGCTTAGCAGCGGGAGGGCCGGGAGAGACCCAGTACTTC.